This TCR beta chain was sequenced for a study of cytomegalovirus exposure and HLA in healthy donors. Notes on the study in general: Analysis was carried out at a later point, and it linked a missense DCLRE1C variant to TCR beta V- and J-gene trimming.

Of note for this clone: No antigen is known for it.

J gave up 5 bases and V 3 bases, and 6 bases lay outside the gene matches. This CDR3 has 16 residues. The V gene's germline CDR1 is SEHNR and CDR2 FQNEAQ (reference sequence). The PCR used 60 Vbeta and 13 Jbeta primers. The repertoire was sequenced with immunoSEQ multiplex PCR; TCRdb's copy has only in-frame clones and lacks some. The sample lists 150,000 to 200,000 clones; 65% to 85% were seen once. The receptor's source is a man between 18 and 35 years old in good health and CMV-seronegative. Sequencing was performed on PBMCs. The chain employs TRBV7-9 and TRBJ2-2; 10 nucleotides match TRBD1. In DNA form, the CDR3 reads TGTGCCAGCAGCTTCCGGGACAGGGGTGGTACCGGGGAGCTGTTTTTT. This encodes CASSFRDRGGTGELFF.